The clone carrying this T cell receptor beta chain was seen many times. The antigen is not known. This sample is part of a study of early T cells in non-severe SARS-CoV-2 infection. Across the study: It was bulk RNA from unsorted whole blood that was sequenced, and the chains were unpaired.

This CDR3 is built from 16 residues. The V gene end was trimmed by 1 base and the J gene end by 5 bases; junction bases not matched to a gene: 8. The germline V gene encodes CDR1 KGHSH and CDR2 LQKENI. Whole-study results and caveats: Sequences matched to VDJdb favored anti-spike CD8 responses, while private and CD4 specificities were missed.

Individual cDNA molecules carried attached unique molecular identifiers. A single record per CDR3 protein comes from TCRdb applying MiXCR to the 5' RACE reads. The data show 55,000 to 65,000 distinct CDR3 sequences, with about 9.1% seen just once and 8.6% held by the top ten. The TCR originated in an adult who was a healthcare worker with PCR-confirmed SARS-CoV-2 infection or an uninfected control (not recorded which). Material for sequencing was whole blood. V is TRBV18 and J is TRBJ2-3; the match to TRBD2 covers 8 bases. The CDR3: CASSPLGAGAGDTQYF. Written as DNA, the CDR3 is TGTGCCAGCTCACCACTTGGAGCGGGAGCAGGAGATACGCAGTATTTT.